This T cell receptor beta chain was sequenced in a study of blood T cell repertoires in COVID-19. The method was immunoSEQ multiplex PCR; TCRdb's version includes in-frame clones alone and lacks a portion of them. In the table there are hundreds of thousands of clones, about 89% of which are singletons. V shed 4 bases and J 4 bases; nucleotides not matched to a gene: 8. Germline assignment: CDR1 SGDLS and CDR2 YYNGEE. CDR3 size: 16 residues. V gene TRBV9 combines with J gene TRBJ2-2; 9 bases match TRBD1. The TCR originated in a woman between 40 and 50 years old who had recovered from COVID-19. The sequencing input was peripheral blood. The DNA for the CDR3 is TGTGCCAGCAGCCCCCAGGACAGGGGAGGCACCGGGGAGCTGTTTTTT. Its translation is CASSPQDRGGTGELFF.